Given below is one T cell receptor beta chain in context. This entry is derived from a study of blood T cell repertoires in COVID-19. The overall study: Sites across the United States, Italy and Spain contributed samples from acute and convalescent COVID-19. Nucleic acid was either cDNA or gDNA, and it came from T cells, B-cell-depleted T cells, or PBMCs.

In the study's own analysis: Nucleated cell counts were estimated from reference gene primer amplification. The repertoire was sequenced with immunoSEQ multiplex PCR; TCRdb's copy has only in-frame clones and lacks some. V and J calls and clone size come straight from that table; D and trimming were deduced from the DNA. This sample has 250,000 to 350,000 clones; about 89% occur once, and the top ten carry under 15%. Germline V gene data show CDR1 as MNHEY and CDR2 as SMNVEV (reference sequence). This CDR3 comprises 14 residues. The junction had 5 bases not matched to a gene; V was cut back by 5 bases and J by 9 bases.

The genes are TRBV27 and TRBJ1-6; 9 nucleotides align to TRBD1. This sequence was found in a woman aged 60-75 years with acute or convalescent COVID-19. Source material: peripheral blood. This CDR3 is CASSPGTGTSPLHF. DNA for the CDR3: TGTGCCAGCAGTCCCGGGACAGGGACTTCACCCCTCCACTTT.